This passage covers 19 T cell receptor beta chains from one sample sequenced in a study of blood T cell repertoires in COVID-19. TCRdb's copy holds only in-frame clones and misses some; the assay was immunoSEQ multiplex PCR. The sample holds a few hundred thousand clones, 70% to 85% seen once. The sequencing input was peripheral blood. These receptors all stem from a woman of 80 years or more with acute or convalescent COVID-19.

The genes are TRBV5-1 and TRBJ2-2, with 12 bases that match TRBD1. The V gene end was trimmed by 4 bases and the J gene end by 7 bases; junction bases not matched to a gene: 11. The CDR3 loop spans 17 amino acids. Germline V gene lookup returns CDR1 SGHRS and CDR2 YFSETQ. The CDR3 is CASSVTGTGGWDGELFF. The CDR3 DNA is TGCGCCAGCAGCGTAACCGGGACAGGGGGCTGGGACGGGGAGCTGTTTTTT.

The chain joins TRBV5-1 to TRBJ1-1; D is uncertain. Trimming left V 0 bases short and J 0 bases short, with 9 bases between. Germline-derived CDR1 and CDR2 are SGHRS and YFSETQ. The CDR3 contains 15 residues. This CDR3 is CASSLGEGLNTEAFF. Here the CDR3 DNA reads TGCGCCAGCAGCTTGGGGGAGGGATTGAACACTGAAGCTTTCTTT.

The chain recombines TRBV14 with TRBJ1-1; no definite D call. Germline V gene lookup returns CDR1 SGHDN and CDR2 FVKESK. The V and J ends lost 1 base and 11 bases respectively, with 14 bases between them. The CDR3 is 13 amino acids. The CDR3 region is CASSQAGKGGAFF. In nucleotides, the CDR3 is TGTGCCAGCAGCCAAGCGGGAAAAGGAGGGGCTTTCTTT.

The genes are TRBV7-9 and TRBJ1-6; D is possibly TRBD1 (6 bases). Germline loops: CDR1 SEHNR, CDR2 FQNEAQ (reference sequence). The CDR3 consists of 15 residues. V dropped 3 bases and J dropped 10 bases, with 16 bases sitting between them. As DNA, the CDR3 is TGTGCCAGCAGCTTCGGGAACAGGGTACTATCACCCCTCCACTTT. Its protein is CASSFGNRVLSPLHF.

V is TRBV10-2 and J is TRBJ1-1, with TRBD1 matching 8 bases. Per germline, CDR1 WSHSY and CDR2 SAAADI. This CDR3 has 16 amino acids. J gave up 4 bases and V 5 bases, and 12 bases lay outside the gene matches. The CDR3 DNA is TGCGCCAGCAGTTTGGGACAGGTATCGGTTGCCACTGAAGCTTTCTTT. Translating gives CASSLGQVSVATEAFF.

CDR3 sequence reads: CASAFTGGDETQYF. The DNA of the CDR3 is TGTGCCAGCGCTTTCACAGGGGGCGATGAGACCCAGTACTTC. The chain links TRBV28 to TRBJ2-5; 9 bases map to TRBD1. Germline V CDR1 and CDR2: MDHEN, SYDVKM. There are 14 residues in the CDR3. With 8 bases clipped from V and 5 bases from J, the junction kept 9 bases outside the gene matches.

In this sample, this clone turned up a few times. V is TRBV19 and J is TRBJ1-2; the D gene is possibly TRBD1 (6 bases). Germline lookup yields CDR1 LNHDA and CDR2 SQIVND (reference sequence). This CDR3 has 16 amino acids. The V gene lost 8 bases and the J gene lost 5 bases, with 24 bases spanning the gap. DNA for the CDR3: TGTGCCAGTCTTCCGGGACAAGCCCAGAAGGGATATGGCTACACCTTC. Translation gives CASLPGQAQKGYGYTF.

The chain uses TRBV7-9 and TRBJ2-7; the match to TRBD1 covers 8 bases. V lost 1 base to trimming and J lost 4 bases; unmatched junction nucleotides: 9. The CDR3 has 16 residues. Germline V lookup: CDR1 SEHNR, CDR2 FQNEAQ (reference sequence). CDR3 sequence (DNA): TGTGCCAGCAGCTTAGTGGCAGGGGGCAAGGGTTACGAGCAGTACTTC. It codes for CASSLVAGGKGYEQYF.

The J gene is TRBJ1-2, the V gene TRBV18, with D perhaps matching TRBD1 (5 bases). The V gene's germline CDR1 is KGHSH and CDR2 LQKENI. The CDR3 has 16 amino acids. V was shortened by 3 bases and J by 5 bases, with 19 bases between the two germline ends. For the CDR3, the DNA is TGTGCCAGCTCACCCCCAGCCGCTCAAAGGGGTTATGGCTACACCTTC. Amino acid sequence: CASSPPAAQRGYGYTF. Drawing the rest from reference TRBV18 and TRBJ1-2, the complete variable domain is NAGVMQNPRHLVRRRGQEARLRCSPMKGHSHVYWYRQLPEEGLKFMVYLQKENIIDESGMPKERFSAEFPKEGPSILRIQQVVRGDSAAYFCASSPPAAQRGYGYTFGSGTRLTVV.

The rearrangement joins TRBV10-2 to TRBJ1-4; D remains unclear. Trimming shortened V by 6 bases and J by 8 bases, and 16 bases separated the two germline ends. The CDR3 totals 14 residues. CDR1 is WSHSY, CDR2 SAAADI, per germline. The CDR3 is CASRDSIWREKLFF. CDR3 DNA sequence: TGCGCCAGCAGGGACTCGATCTGGCGAGAAAAACTGTTTTTT.

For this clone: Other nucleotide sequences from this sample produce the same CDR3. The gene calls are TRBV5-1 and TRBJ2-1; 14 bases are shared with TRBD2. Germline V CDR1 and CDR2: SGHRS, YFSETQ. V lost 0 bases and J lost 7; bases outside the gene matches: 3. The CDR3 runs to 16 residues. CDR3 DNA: TGCGCCAGCAGCTTGGGACTAGCGGGAGGGGAGAATGAGCAGTTCTTC. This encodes CASSLGLAGGENEQFF.

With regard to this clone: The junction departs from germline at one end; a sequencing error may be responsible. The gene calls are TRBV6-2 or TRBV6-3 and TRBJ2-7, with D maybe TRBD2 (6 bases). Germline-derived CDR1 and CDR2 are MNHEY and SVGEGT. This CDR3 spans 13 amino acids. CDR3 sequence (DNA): TGTGCCAGCAGTTACTCGAAAGTCGGGGGAAAGGGATTC. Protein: CASSYSKVGGKGF.

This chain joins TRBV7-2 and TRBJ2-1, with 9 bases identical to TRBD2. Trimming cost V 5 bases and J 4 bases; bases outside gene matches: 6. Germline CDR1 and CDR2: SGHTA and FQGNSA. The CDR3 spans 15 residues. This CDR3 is CASSRGGAAYNEQFF. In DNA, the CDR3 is TGTGCCAGCAGCCGCGGGGGGGCCGCGTACAATGAGCAGTTCTTC.

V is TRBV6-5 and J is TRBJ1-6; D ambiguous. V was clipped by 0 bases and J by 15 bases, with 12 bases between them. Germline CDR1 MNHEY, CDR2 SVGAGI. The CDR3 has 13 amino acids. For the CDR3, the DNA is TGTGCCAGCAGTTACTCGACTCGCGGGTTCCTCCACTTT. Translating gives CASSYSTRGFLHF.

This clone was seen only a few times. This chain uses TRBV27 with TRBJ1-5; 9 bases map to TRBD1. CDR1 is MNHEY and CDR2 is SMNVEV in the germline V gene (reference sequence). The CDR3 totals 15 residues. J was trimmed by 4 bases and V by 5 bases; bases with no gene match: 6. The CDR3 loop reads CASSLSTGGNQPQHF. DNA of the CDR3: TGTGCCAGCAGTCTTTCGACAGGGGGGAATCAGCCCCAGCATTTT.

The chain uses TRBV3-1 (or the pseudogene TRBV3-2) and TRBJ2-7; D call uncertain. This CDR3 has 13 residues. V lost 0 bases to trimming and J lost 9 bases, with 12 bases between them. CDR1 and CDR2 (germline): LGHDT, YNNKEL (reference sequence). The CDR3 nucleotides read TGTGCCAGCAGCCAAGATAGAGGTCTTGGGCAGTACTTC. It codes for CASSQDRGLGQYF.

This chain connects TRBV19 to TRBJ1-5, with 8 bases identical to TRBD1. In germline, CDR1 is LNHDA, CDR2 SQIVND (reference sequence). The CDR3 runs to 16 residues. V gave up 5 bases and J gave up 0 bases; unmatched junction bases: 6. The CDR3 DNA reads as TGTGCCAGTAGTGCCTACGGACAGGGTAGCAATCAGCCCCAGCATTTT. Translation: CASSAYGQGSNQPQHF.

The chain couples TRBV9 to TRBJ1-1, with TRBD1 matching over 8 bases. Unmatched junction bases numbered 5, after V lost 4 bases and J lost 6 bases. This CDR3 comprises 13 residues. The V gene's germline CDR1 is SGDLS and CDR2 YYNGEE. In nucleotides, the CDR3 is TGTGCCAGCAGCCCCCAGGGGGCGGCTGAAGCTTTCTTT. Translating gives CASSPQGAAEAFF.

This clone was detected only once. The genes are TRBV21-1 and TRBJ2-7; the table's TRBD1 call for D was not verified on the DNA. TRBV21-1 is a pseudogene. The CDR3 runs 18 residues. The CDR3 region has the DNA TGTGCCAGCAGCATTACACCTTACACCCGGGACAGTTCCTACGAGCAGTACTTC. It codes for CASSITPYTRDSSYEQYF.